This is a list of T cell receptor beta chains from one sample in a study of blood T cell repertoires in COVID-19. Assay used: immunoSEQ multiplex PCR; TCRdb lists only in-frame clones, some missing. This table has around 57,000 clones, 70% to 90% appearing once. Sequenced sample: peripheral blood. The receptor set was obtained from a human donor with active COVID-19. The donor label of this sample is uncertain. The CDR3 runs from the conserved cysteine through the conserved F or W. D genes are given only for firm matches. Size tells how often a clone was seen (once, few, many) or the class of an expanded clone, and some rows leave it out.

abundance | j_gene | v_gene | d_gene | CDR3nt | CDR3aa
- | TRBJ2-2 | TRBV5-1 | - | TGCGCCAGCATCAAGACATGGGACACCGGGGAGCTGTTTTTT | CASIKTWDTGELFF
- | TRBJ1-5 | TRBV28 | - | TGTGCCAGCAGTTTAGTCACAGGGTTCGTTCAGCCCCAGCATTTT | CASSLVTGFVQPQHF
- | TRBJ2-1 | TRBV20-1 | - | TGCAGTGCTAGTCCTCCGGGACAAGTGTTCAATGAGCAGTTCTTC | CSASPPGQVFNEQFF
- | TRBJ2-3 | TRBV9 | TRBD2 | TGTGCCAGCAGCGTAGGCCCGGGGGGGCGGCCTACTAGCACAGATACGCAGTATTTT | CASSVGPGGRPTSTDTQYF
- | TRBJ2-5 | TRBV6-2/TRBV6-3 | - | TGTGCCAGCAGTTATCAACCAGGGCAAGAGACCCAGTACTTC | CASSYQPGQETQYF
- | TRBJ2-6 | TRBV28 | TRBD2 | TGTGCCAGCAGTTGGGGGGGAGTATCGTCTTTC | CASSWGGVSSF
- | TRBJ2-7 | TRBV5-1 | TRBD2 | TGCGCCAGCAGCTTTGGGACTAGCGGGACATACGAGCAGTACTTC | CASSFGTSGTYEQYF
- | TRBJ2-3 | TRBV5-4 | - | TGTGCCAGCAGCCCCAATAGCGGAGAAGGAGATACGCAGTATTTT | CASSPNSGEGDTQYF
once | TRBJ2-7 | TRBV9 | TRBD1 | TGTGCCAGCAGCGTAGAGGGGACAGGGGGCGACGAGCAGTACTTC | CASSVEGTGGDEQYF
- | TRBJ2-3 | TRBV30 | TRBD1 | TGTGCCCGTTCCGGGACAGGGGGCACGTCAGATACGCAGTATTTT | CARSGTGGTSDTQYF
- | TRBJ2-2 | TRBV12-5 | TRBD1 | TGTGCTAGTGGCCCCCTAGGGGGCCCTACGAACACCGGGGAGCTGTTTTTT | CASGPLGGPTNTGELFF
- | TRBJ1-1 | TRBV5-1 | TRBD1 | TGCGCCAGCAGCCCCAGACAGGGGGCGCTTTCTGAAGCTTTCTTT | CASSPRQGALSEAFF
- | TRBJ1-2 | TRBV2 | TRBD1 | TGTGCCAGCAGGACAGGGGAGGTTGGCGGCTACACCTTC | CASRTGEVGGYTF
- | TRBJ2-7 | TRBV7-2 | - | TGTGCCAGCAGCTTAATGGTCAGCTCCTACGAGCAGTACTTC | CASSLMVSSYEQYF
medium-sized | TRBJ1-6 | TRBV4-1 | - | TGCGCCAGCAGCCAAGAGTGGGGGGAACGCAGTTCACCCCTCCACTTT | CASSQEWGERSSPLHF
- | TRBJ2-3 | TRBV9 | - | TGTGCCAGCAGCCTACCAGTAGGGGCTAGCACAGATACGCAGTATTTT | CASSLPVGASTDTQYF
- | TRBJ2-5 | TRBV28 | - | TGTGCCAGCAGTGCCAGTCCAGAGACCCAGTACTTC | CASSASPETQYF
- | TRBJ2-3 | TRBV10-3 | - | TGTGCCATCGGACTGGAGGGAACAGATACGCAGTATTTT | CAIGLEGTDTQYF
- | TRBJ1-2 | TRBV19 | - | TGTGCCAGTAGTATAGATCTCTGGCAGTTTGTCTATGGCTACACCTTC | CASSIDLWQFVYGYTF
once | TRBJ2-1 | TRBV6-4 | TRBD2 | TGTGCCAGCAGTATATCTAGCGGGGGTCGCTTAAGGGAGCAGTTCTTC | CASSISSGGRLREQFF
- | TRBJ2-3 | TRBV9 | TRBD2 | TGTGCCAGCAGCGTAGCAGCCGGCGGGGGGGATGATACGCAGTATTTT | CASSVAAGGGDDTQYF
- | TRBJ2-5 | TRBV3-1/TRBV3-2 | - | TGTGCCAGCACCTTAGCCAGCCGGGAGAATCGGGAGACCCAGTACTTC | CASTLASRENRETQYF
- | TRBJ1-2 | TRBV7-2 | - | TGTGCCAGCAGTCTGAAACCCAGCGATGGCTACACCTTC | CASSLKPSDGYTF
- | TRBJ2-3 | TRBV7-6 | TRBD2 | TGTGCCAGCACTTATAGCGGGGGCGGCACAGATACGCAGTATTTT | CASTYSGGGTDTQYF
- | TRBJ2-1 | TRBV5-1 | TRBD2 | TGCGCCAGCAGCTTGGCCGGAGCGGGAGGGGTCCCCTACAATGAGCAGTTCTTC | CASSLAGAGGVPYNEQFF
once | TRBJ2-5 | TRBV10-2 | TRBD2 | TGCGCCAGCAGTGATCAGCGGGGGGGCCAAGAGACCCAGTACTTC | CASSDQRGGQETQYF
- | TRBJ2-3 | TRBV5-1 | - | TGCGCCAGCAGCATTCCGAAAGGGGCCGGCACAGATACGCAGTATTTT | CASSIPKGAGTDTQYF
once | TRBJ2-3 | TRBV4-3 | TRBD2 | TGCGCCAGCAGCCAAGGACTAGCGGGGGTGTCAGATACGCAGTATTTT | CASSQGLAGVSDTQYF